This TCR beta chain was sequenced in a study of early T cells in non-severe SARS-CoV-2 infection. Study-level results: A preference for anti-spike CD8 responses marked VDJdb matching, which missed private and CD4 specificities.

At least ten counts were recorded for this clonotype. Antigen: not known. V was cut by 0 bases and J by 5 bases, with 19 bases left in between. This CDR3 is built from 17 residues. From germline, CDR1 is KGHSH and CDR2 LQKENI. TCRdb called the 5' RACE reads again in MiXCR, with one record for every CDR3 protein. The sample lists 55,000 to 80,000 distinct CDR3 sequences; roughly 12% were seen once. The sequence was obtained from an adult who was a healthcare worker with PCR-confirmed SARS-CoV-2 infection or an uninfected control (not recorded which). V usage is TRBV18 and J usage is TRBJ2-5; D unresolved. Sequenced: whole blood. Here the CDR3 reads CASSPPYRPVAGETQYF. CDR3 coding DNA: TGTGCCAGCTCACCACCGTACCGCCCCGTAGCTGGGGAGACCCAGTACTTC.